Listed below are T cell receptor beta chains from one sample, sequenced in a study of neurological immune-mediated disorders. MiXCR was run by TCRdb on the 5' RACE reads, yielding one entry per CDR3 protein. The table has more than 75,000 distinct CDR3 sequences, roughly 3.3% seen once; the top ten hold approximately 2.9%. Material: PBMCs. Source of these receptors: a woman aged 45-65 years with multiple sclerosis. Each CDR3 is given with its conserved first and last residue. A D gene is named only where the DNA matches it firmly. Not every row has a clone size; where given, it reads once, few, many or a size class.

v_gene,j_gene,abundance,d_gene,CDR3nt,CDR3aa
TRBV7-2,TRBJ2-2,many,NA,TGTGCCAGCAGCCCTTTTAGCGGCCCGACCGGGGAGCTGTTTTTT,CASSPFSGPTGELFF
TRBV10-3,TRBJ2-5,many,NA,TGTGCCATCAGTGGGCCGGACAGTCGAGAGACCCAGTACTTC,CAISGPDSRETQYF
TRBV11-1,TRBJ2-2,many,TRBD2,TGTGCCAGCAGCCGGCGGGGGAGCGCCACCGGGGAGCTGTTTTTT,CASSRRGSATGELFF
TRBV7-8,TRBJ2-3,many,NA,TGTGCCAGCAGCACTACAGGGACTACTACAGATACGCAGTATTTT,CASSTTGTTTDTQYF
TRBV20-1,TRBJ1-4,few,NA,TGCAGTGCTAGTCGGCTTGGGGAGATGCTGTTTTTT,CSASRLGEMLFF
TRBV27,TRBJ1-1,many,NA,TGTGCCAGCTACCCAAAGAGTTCCTATGAAGCTTTCTTT,CASYPKSSYEAFF
TRBV12-3/TRBV12-4,TRBJ2-7,many,NA,TGTGCCAGCAGTTTGTGGGGCGTGGAGCAGTACTTC,CASSLWGVEQYF
TRBV9,TRBJ2-2,many,NA,TGTGCCAGCAGCGTAGAGGGAGTCGGGGAGCTGTTTTTT,CASSVEGVGELFF
TRBV21-1,TRBJ2-2,many,NA,TGTGCCAGCAGCCCTCATTGGGACACCGGGGAGCTGTTTTTT,CASSPHWDTGELFF
TRBV4-2,TRBJ2-3,many,TRBD2,TGTGCCAGCAGCCAAGATCGGGACTACACAGATACGCAGTATTTT,CASSQDRDYTDTQYF
TRBV5-1,TRBJ2-3,many,NA,TGCGCCAGCAGCGTGACTACAGATACGCAGTATTTT,CASSVTTDTQYF
TRBV5-1,TRBJ2-7,many,NA,TGCGCCAGCAGCTTGGAAGGGCAGGGTGCCGACGAGCAGTACTTC,CASSLEGQGADEQYF
TRBV5-1,TRBJ2-3,many,NA,TGCGCCAGCAGCTACTCCAAGGGAGATACGCAGTATTTT,CASSYSKGDTQYF
TRBV3-1,TRBJ1-1,many,NA,TGTGCCAGCAGCCAAGATCCGAGGGATGGGGGTGAAGCTTTCTTT,CASSQDPRDGGEAFF
TRBV19,TRBJ2-1,many,NA,TGTGCCAGTGGGGGTAGCTGGGGCAATGAGCAGTTCTTC,CASGGSWGNEQFF
TRBV20-1,TRBJ1-1,many,NA,TGCAGTGCTAGAGTGAAGGCAGCCGGATCGGTAGCTTTCTTT,CSARVKAAGSVAFF
TRBV7-9,TRBJ2-7,many,NA,TGTGCCAGCAGCTTAGTGGTCGGGTTCAGCTACGAGCAGTACTTC,CASSLVVGFSYEQYF
TRBV7-2,TRBJ1-1,many,TRBD1,TGTGCCAGCAGCTACAGGGGGGACACTGAAGCTTTCTTT,CASSYRGDTEAFF
TRBV29-1,TRBJ2-1,many,NA,TGCAGCGGGAGACAGGACTACAATGAGCAGTTCTTC,CSGRQDYNEQFF
TRBV7-9,TRBJ2-3,many,TRBD2,TGTGCCAGCGGGGCGAGCGGGGGGCCCGATACGCAGTATTTT,CASGASGGPDTQYF
TRBV5-6,TRBJ1-2,many,TRBD1,TGTGCCAGCAGCTTGAAGGGACAGGATTACTATGGCTACACCTTC,CASSLKGQDYYGYTF
TRBV3-1,TRBJ1-3,many,NA,TGTGCCAGCAGCCTGGGGGTCTCTGGAAACACCATATATTTT,CASSLGVSGNTIYF
TRBV29-1,TRBJ2-5,many,NA,TGCAGCGTCGTCCTCTGGACATACCAAGAGACCCAGTACTTC,CSVVLWTYQETQYF
TRBV12-3/TRBV12-4,TRBJ1-1,many,NA,TGTGCCAGCAGTGGAACAGGGAGGACTGAAGCTTTCTTT,CASSGTGRTEAFF
TRBV20-1,TRBJ2-1,many,TRBD2,TGCAGTGCTCGTCGAGGGAGCGGGAGCTCCTACAATGAGCAGTTCTTC,CSARRGSGSSYNEQFF
TRBV7-2,TRBJ2-5,many,NA,TGTGCCAGCAGCTTAGGTGGGGGAGTCCAAGAGACCCAGTACTTC,CASSLGGGVQETQYF
TRBV5-5,TRBJ1-5,many,TRBD1,TGTGCCAGCAGCCCAATGGGACAGGGAGGTCAGCCCCAGCATTTT,CASSPMGQGGQPQHF
TRBV20-1,TRBJ2-4,many,NA,TGCAGTGCTAGGATTCAGAAAAACATTCAGTACTTC,CSARIQKNIQYF
TRBV5-5,TRBJ2-5,many,TRBD2,TGTGCCAGCAGCTTGGTAGCGGGGGTAATGGAGACCCAGTACTTC,CASSLVAGVMETQYF
TRBV20-1,TRBJ2-5,many,TRBD2,TGCAGTGGAGCGGGGGCCTCACAAGAGACCCAGTACTTC,CSGAGASQETQYF
TRBV20-1,TRBJ2-1,many,TRBD2,TGCAGTGCTAGGACTAGCAACAATGAGCAGTTCTTC,CSARTSNNEQFF
TRBV20-1,TRBJ1-1,many,NA,TGCAGTGCTAGATTTAGTGGACACGAGATATCGAACACTGAAGCTTTCTTT,CSARFSGHEISNTEAFF
TRBV7-2,TRBJ2-1,many,NA,TGTGCCAGCAGCTTATTAGCCCGGGAGCAGTTCTTC,CASSLLAREQFF
TRBV5-1,TRBJ2-2,many,TRBD1,TGCGCCAGCAGCCCCCTCGGGACAGGGGGAGATACCGGGGAGCTGTTTTTT,CASSPLGTGGDTGELFF
TRBV9,TRBJ1-6,many,NA,TGTGCCAGCAGCGTAGGGTCAGGGACTTCACCCCTCCACTTT,CASSVGSGTSPLHF
TRBV13,TRBJ2-5,many,TRBD2,TGTGCCAGCAGCTTAAGAGGGAGCGGGGGCCCCAAAGAGACCCAGTACTTC,CASSLRGSGGPKETQYF
TRBV12-3/TRBV12-4,TRBJ2-3,many,NA,TGTGCCAGCCTCGGGCCCACAGATACGCAGTATTTT,CASLGPTDTQYF
TRBV10-3,TRBJ2-2,many,TRBD1,TGTGCCATCAGGGCCCAGGGGGCGCAATCTGGTCCCAAGAACACCGGGGAGCTGTTTTTT,CAIRAQGAQSGPKNTGELFF
TRBV6-2/TRBV6-3,TRBJ2-3,many,TRBD2,TGTGCCAGCAGTTACTCCGGACTAGCAACAGATACGCAGTATTTT,CASSYSGLATDTQYF
TRBV12-3/TRBV12-4,TRBJ2-5,many,TRBD2,TGTGCCAGCAGCCTTCAGACTAGCGGGATATCGGAGACCCAGTACTTC,CASSLQTSGISETQYF
TRBV6-5,TRBJ2-3,many,NA,TGTGCCAGCAGTTACATCGGGGCAGAAGATACGCAGTATTTT,CASSYIGAEDTQYF
TRBV21-1,TRBJ1-1,many,NA,TGTGCCAGCAGCTTTGAGACCGGGGGGAACACTGAAGCTTTCTTT,CASSFETGGNTEAFF
TRBV7-9,TRBJ1-5,many,NA,TGTGCCAGCAGCTTAGGGGACCTCAGTAGCAATCAGCCCCAGCATTTT,CASSLGDLSSNQPQHF
TRBV3-1,TRBJ2-3,many,TRBD2,TGTGCCAGCAGCCAAGATTTTGGCACTAAGACCGGGAGGTACACAGATACGCAGTATTTT,CASSQDFGTKTGRYTDTQYF
TRBV7-6,TRBJ2-7,many,TRBD1,TGTGCCAGCAGCGCGGGACAGGGGTCGAACGAGCAGTACTTC,CASSAGQGSNEQYF
TRBV7-2,TRBJ1-5,many,NA,TGTGCCAGCAGCTTAAACCAGGGGCGCAATCAGCCCCAGCATTTT,CASSLNQGRNQPQHF
TRBV18,TRBJ1-2,many,NA,TGTGCCAGCTCACGTAACCGGGAGGGAGGCTACACCTTC,CASSRNREGGYTF
TRBV19,TRBJ1-1,many,NA,TGTGCCACCTTGGAGGGCACTGAAGCTTTCTTT,CATLEGTEAFF
TRBV4-2,TRBJ2-2,NA,NA,TGTGCCGCAAACGGGACCGGGGAGCTGTTTTTT,CAANGTGELFF
TRBV15,TRBJ2-1,many,NA,TGTGCCACCAGCAGAGATTACCAGGATTGGGACAATGAGCAGTTCTTC,CATSRDYQDWDNEQFF
TRBV7-2,TRBJ2-4,NA,NA,NA,CASSFYICSARGVAGGLNIQYF
TRBV20-1,TRBJ1-5,many,NA,TGCAGTGCCCCGGGTTGGCCCCAGCATTTT,CSAPGWPQHF
TRBV5-1,TRBJ1-5,many,NA,TGCGCCAGCAGCTTAGGACTGAGCAATCAGCCCCAGCATTTT,CASSLGLSNQPQHF